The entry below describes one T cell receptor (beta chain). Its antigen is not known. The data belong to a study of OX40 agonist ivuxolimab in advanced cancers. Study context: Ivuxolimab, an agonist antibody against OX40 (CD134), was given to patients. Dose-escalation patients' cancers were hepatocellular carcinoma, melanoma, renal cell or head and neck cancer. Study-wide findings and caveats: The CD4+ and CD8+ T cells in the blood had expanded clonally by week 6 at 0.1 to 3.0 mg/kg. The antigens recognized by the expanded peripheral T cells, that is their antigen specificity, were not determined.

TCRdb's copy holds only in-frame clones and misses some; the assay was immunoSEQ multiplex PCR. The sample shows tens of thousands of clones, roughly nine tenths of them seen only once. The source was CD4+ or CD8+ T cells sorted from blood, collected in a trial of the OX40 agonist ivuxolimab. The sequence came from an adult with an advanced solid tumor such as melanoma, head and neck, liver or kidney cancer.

DNA for the CDR3: TGTGCCATCAGTGAGACCGCCCAGGGCCTTACCCGGAACACTGAAGCTTTCTTT. It translates to CAISETAQGLTRNTEAFF. The chain is built from TRBV10-3 and TRBJ1-1, with a tentative D call TRBD1 (5 bases). The germline V and J ends were trimmed by 2 bases and 1 base, with 20 bases remaining between them. Germline loops: CDR1 ENHRY, CDR2 SYGVKD. This CDR3 has 18 amino acids.